This T cell receptor beta chain appears in the sequencing data of a study of breast tumors, draining lymph nodes, adjacent tissues. In regard to this clonotype: Antigen unknown.

TCRdb ran MiXCR on the multiplex PCR reads and lists one entry per CDR3 protein. The sample lists roughly 130,000 distinct CDR3 sequences, around a third occurring once. V shed 6 bases, J shed 10 bases, and the junction held 5 bases outside the gene matches. This CDR3 is 14 amino acids long. Germline lookup yields CDR1 MNHEY and CDR2 SVGEGT. The study, taken as a whole, reports: Tumor repertoires ranked between lymph nodes and nontumor tissue in diversity, with V and J gene preferences. Tumor and nontumor repertoires were significantly more similar in luminal-like than in basal-like breast cancer. The lymph node origin of tumor T cells was framed as consistent with a hypothesis, not demonstrated. Most tumor T cells seemingly derive from lymph node, then expand in tumor.

The lymph nodes were axillary draining lymph nodes from breast cancer patients. This clonotype originated in a female donor with breast cancer. Some clones in this sample may be carry-over from other donors' samples. The chain recombines TRBV6-2 or TRBV6-3 with TRBJ1-6; the match to TRBD1 covers 11 bases. The sample comprised axillary lymph node tissue. CDR3 protein: CASSRTGGASPLHF. The CDR3 bases are TGTGCCAGCAGCCGGACAGGGGGCGCGTCACCCCTCCACTTT.